The clone carrying this T cell receptor beta chain was counted at least ten times. The sample belongs to a study of neurological immune-mediated disorders. Template-switch 5'RACE cDNA synthesis added a 10-nucleotide unique molecular identifier. TCRdb redid the calling of the 5' RACE reads with MiXCR, one entry per CDR3 protein. The top ten hold just under 9% of the sample, which has 25,000 to 30,000 distinct CDR3 sequences, just over 6.5% seen once. Germline V gives CDR1 DFQATT, CDR2 SNEGSKA (reference sequence). Trimming pared 4 bases from V and 6 bases from J, leaving 13 bases between. The CDR3 extends over 14 amino acids.

Sequences were obtained from PBMCs. This sequence joins TRBV20-1 and TRBJ1-6; D gene ambiguous. The receptor was isolated from a woman in her forties or fifties in good health. CDR3 residues: CSAIYAATNSPLHF. The DNA of the CDR3 is TGCAGTGCTATCTATGCAGCTACTAATTCACCCCTCCACTTT.